Shown below are 11 T cell receptor beta chains from a single sample sequenced in a study of early T cells in non-severe SARS-CoV-2 infection. Using its own MiXCR run on the 5' RACE reads, TCRdb lists one record per CDR3 protein. The sample has around 80,000 distinct CDR3 sequences, roughly 12% seen once. The specimen comprised whole blood, sampled at baseline. The receptor source for this set is an adult who was a healthcare worker with PCR-confirmed SARS-CoV-2 infection or an uninfected control (not recorded which).

This clonotype was seen ten or more times. The chain carries TRBV14 and TRBJ1-6; possible D gene TRBD1, 5 bases. The CDR3 runs to 17 residues. Per germline, CDR1 SGHDN and CDR2 FVKESK. V lost 1 base to trimming and J lost 2 bases, with 12 bases between them. In nucleotides, the CDR3 is TGTGCCAGCAGCCAAGGATTTGGGGGAACCTATAATTCACCCCTCCACTTT. Protein sequence: CASSQGFGGTYNSPLHF. Drawing the rest from reference TRBV14 and TRBJ1-6, the complete variable domain is EAGVTQFPSHSVIEKGQTVTLRCDPISGHDNLYWYRRVMGKEIKFLLHFVKESKQDESGMPNNRFLAERTGGTYSTLKVQPAELEDSGVYFCASSQGFGGTYNSPLHFGNGTRLTVT.

By its share, this clonotype is medium-sized. V gene TRBV29-1 combines with J gene TRBJ1-2; D is possibly TRBD1 (5 bases). The CDR3 has 13 amino acids. Trimming left V 0 bases short and J 8 bases short, with 13 bases between. Germline V gene lookup returns CDR1 SQVTM and CDR2 ANQGSEA. CDR3 bases: TGCAGCGTTGAAGAGGGTCCAGGGCGAGGCTACACCTTC. Translation gives CSVEEGPGRGYTF.

The chain combines TRBV11-2 with TRBJ2-1; D not certain. The V and J ends lost 8 bases and 3 bases respectively, with 17 bases between them. The germline V gene encodes CDR1 SGHAT and CDR2 FQNNGV. The CDR3 runs 15 residues. The CDR3 coding sequence is TGTGCCAGCGCAAGCGCTCCGGGCAACTACAATGAGCAGTTCTTC. Translation gives CASASAPGNYNEQFF. Supplemented by reference TRBV11-2 and TRBJ2-1, the full variable domain reads EAGVAQSPRYKIIEKRQSVAFWCNPISGHATLYWYQQILGQGPKLLIQFQNNGVVDDSQLPKDRFSAERLKGVDSTLKIQPAKLEDSAVYLCASASAPGNYNEQFFGPGTRLTVL.

The J gene is TRBJ2-7, the V gene TRBV5-6, with D possibly matching TRBD1 (6 bases). Germline V gene sequence: CDR1 SGHDT, CDR2 YYEEEE. The V end lost 4 bases, the J end lost 2 bases, and 16 bases lay between the germline ends. The CDR3 is made up of 15 amino acids. The DNA for the CDR3 is TGTGCCAGCAGCCGTGGTGGGGGCAGGACCTACGAGCAGTACTTC. Its translation is CASSRGGGRTYEQYF.

As concerns this clonotype: This may come from a read error, since a much larger clone is one base off. This chain links TRBV6-2 or TRBV6-3 with TRBJ1-2; no clear D gene. This CDR3 is built from 12 residues. The V gene's germline CDR1 is MNHEY and CDR2 SVGEGT. The ends were cut back, 2 bases at V and 3 bases at J, with 4 bases in the middle. Here the CDR3 reads CASSYRDYGYTF. The CDR3 DNA sequence: TGTGCCAGCAGTTACAGGGACTATGGCTACACCTTC.

This clonotype has a count of ten or more. This rearrangement joins TRBV20-1 to TRBJ2-7, with 9 bases that match TRBD1. Trimming cost V 2 bases and J 1 base; bases outside gene matches: 9. Germline assignment: CDR1 DFQATT and CDR2 SNEGSKA (reference sequence). The CDR3 totals 16 residues. CDR3 bases: TGCAGTGCTAGAAGTTTTGTGACAGGGGGTTCCTACGAGCAGTACTTC. Amino acids: CSARSFVTGGSYEQYF.

V usage is TRBV30 and J usage is TRBJ2-7; no clear D. This CDR3 has 12 residues. V was shortened by 2 bases and J by 6 bases, with 11 bases between the two germline ends. Germline values: CDR1 GTSNPN, CDR2 SVGIG (reference sequence). The CDR3 spells CAWSKLGFEQYF. CDR3 nucleotide sequence: TGTGCCTGGAGTAAATTAGGGTTCGAGCAGTACTTC.

A few counts support this clonotype. This sequence joins TRBV27 and TRBJ2-7; 10 bases map to TRBD2. The J segment lost 5 bases and the V segment lost 5 bases, leaving 12 bases of the junction unmatched. Per the germline V gene, CDR1 is MNHEY and CDR2 is SMNVEV (reference sequence). The CDR3 is 16 residues long. CDR3 nucleotide sequence: TGTGCCAGCAGTCCCCCAATGAGCGGGGGGGCCCACGAGCAGTACTTC. Translated, it gives CASSPPMSGGAHEQYF.

This clonotype was observed a single time. The genes are TRBV27 and TRBJ1-2; D is unresolved. CDR1 is MNHEY, CDR2 SMNVEV, per germline (reference sequence). The CDR3 has 12 residues. Trimming removed 3 bases at V and 14 bases at J, with 16 bases between. This CDR3 reads CASSFIGTRETF. The CDR3 DNA reads as TGTGCCAGCAGTTTTATCGGAACTAGGGAAACCTTC.

The rearrangement joins TRBV20-1 to TRBJ2-4, with D maybe TRBD2 (5 bases). This CDR3 region has 15 residues. V lost 6 bases and J lost 1, with 16 bases in between. From germline, CDR1 is DFQATT and CDR2 SNEGSKA (reference sequence). Here the CDR3 DNA reads TGCAGTGCACCCGTCCCGGGGTGGGCCAAAAACATTCAGTACTTC. Translating gives CSAPVPGWAKNIQYF.

This clonotype was seen many times. J is TRBJ2-7 and V is TRBV10-3; D is perhaps TRBD1 (5 bases). This CDR3 has 13 amino acids. Germline V gene data show CDR1 as ENHRY and CDR2 as SYGVKD. Trimming removed 4 bases at V and 6 bases at J, with 13 bases between. CDR3 nucleotides: TGTGCCATCAGTGGACAGCAAGGGTCCGAGCAGTACTTC. Its protein product is CAISGQQGSEQYF.